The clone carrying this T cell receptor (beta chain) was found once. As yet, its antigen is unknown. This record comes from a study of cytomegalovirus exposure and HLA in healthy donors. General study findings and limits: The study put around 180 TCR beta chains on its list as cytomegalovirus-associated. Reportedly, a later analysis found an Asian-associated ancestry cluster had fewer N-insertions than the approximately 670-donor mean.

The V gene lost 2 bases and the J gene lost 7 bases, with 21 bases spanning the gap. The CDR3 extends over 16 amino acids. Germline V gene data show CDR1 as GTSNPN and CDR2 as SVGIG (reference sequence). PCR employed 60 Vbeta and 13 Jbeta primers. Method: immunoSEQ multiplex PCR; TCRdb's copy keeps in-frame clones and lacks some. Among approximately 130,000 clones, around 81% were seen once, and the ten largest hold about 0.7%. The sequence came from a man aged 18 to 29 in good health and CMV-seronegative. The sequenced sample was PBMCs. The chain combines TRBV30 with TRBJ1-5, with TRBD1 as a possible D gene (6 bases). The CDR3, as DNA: TGTGCCTGGAGTCCCATAGGGGGGGGAGGGGGGCAGCCCCAGCATTTT. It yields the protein CAWSPIGGGGGQPQHF.